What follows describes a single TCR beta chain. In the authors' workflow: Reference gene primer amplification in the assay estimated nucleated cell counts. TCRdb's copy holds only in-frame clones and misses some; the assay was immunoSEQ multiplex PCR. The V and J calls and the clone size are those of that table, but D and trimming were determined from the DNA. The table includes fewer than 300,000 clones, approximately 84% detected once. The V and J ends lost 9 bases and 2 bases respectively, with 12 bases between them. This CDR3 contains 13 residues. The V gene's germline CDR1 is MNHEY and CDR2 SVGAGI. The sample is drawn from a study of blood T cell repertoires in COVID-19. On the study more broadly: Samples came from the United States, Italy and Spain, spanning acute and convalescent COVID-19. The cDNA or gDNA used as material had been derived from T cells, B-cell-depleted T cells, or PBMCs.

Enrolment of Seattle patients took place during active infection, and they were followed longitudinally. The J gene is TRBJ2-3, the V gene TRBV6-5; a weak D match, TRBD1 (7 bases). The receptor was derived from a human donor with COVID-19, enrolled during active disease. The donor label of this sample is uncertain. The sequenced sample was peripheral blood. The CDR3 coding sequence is TGTGCCAGTCAGGGGGAGGCCACAGATACGCAGTATTTT. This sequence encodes CASQGEATDTQYF.